This TCR beta chain was recorded in a study of cytomegalovirus exposure and HLA in healthy donors. Study summary: The study placed roughly four fifths of its approximately 400 genotyped donors in the Caucasian-associated ancestry cluster.

Looked up from germline, CDR1 is SGHRS and CDR2 is YFSETQ. V lost 0 bases and J 6 bases, leaving 10 bases between the germline ends. The CDR3 covers 14 residues. Primers included in the PCR were 60 Vbeta and 13 Jbeta primers. This table comes from immunoSEQ multiplex PCR, and its TCRdb copy is limited to in-frame clones, with some not included. The sample holds about 77,000 clones, around three quarters seen once. Study-level points and caveats: The later analysis indicated that the majority of CMV-associated TCR beta chains appeared HLA-restricted.

This clone turned up a few times. The antigen is not known. Sequenced material: PBMCs. This TCR was recovered from a man in his forties or fifties in good health and CMV-seronegative. The rearrangement links TRBV5-1 to TRBJ2-1; weak D call: TRBD2 (6 bases). The CDR3 sequence: CASSLALASNEQFF. The DNA of the CDR3 is TGCGCCAGCAGCTTGGCACTAGCTAGCAATGAGCAGTTCTTC.